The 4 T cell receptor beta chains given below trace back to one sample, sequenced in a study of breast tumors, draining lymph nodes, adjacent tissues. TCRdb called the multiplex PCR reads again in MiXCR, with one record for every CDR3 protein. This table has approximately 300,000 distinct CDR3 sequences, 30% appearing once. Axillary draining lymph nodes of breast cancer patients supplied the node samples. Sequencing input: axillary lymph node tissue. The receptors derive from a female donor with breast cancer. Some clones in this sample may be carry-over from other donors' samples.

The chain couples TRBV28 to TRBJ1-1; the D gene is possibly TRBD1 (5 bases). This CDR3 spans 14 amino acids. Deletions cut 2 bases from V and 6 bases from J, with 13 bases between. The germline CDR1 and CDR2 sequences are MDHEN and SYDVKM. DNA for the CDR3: TGTGCCAGCAGTTTAAGGACACGGAAGCCTGAAGCTTTCTTT. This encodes CASSLRTRKPEAFF.

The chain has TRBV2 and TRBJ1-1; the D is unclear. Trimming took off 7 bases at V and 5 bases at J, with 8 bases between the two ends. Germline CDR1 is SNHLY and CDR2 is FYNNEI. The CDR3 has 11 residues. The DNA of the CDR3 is TGTGCCAGCACTCTCTTTACTGAAGCTTTCTTT. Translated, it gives CASTLFTEAFF.

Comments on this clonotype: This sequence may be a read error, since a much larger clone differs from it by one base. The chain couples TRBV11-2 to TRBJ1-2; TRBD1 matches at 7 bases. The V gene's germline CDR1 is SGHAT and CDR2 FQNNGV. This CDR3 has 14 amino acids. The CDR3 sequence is CANSPFILGGGYTF. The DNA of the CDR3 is TGTGCCAACAGCCCCTTCATATTAGGGGGCGGCTACACCTTC.

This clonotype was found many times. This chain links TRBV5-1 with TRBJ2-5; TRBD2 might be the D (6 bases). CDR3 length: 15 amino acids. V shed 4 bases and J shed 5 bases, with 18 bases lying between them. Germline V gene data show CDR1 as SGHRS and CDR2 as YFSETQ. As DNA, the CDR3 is TGCGCCAGCAGCCCATACCTGGAGGGCCACGAGACCCAGTACTTC. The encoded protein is CASSPYLEGHETQYF.